This T cell receptor (beta chain) was retrieved from a study of OX40 agonist ivuxolimab in advanced cancers. Regarding the study in general: The costimulatory receptor OX40 (CD134) was targeted by ivuxolimab, a fully human IgG2 agonistic monoclonal antibody. Intravenous ivuxolimab was administered to patients every 2 weeks at six dose levels: 0.01, 0.1, 0.3, 1.5, 3 and 10 mg/kg. Of the 52 patients in dose escalation, 19 had hepatocellular carcinoma, about 15 had melanoma, 9 had renal cell carcinoma and 9 had head and neck cancer. In the dose-escalation cohort, approximately 82% of patients were male, and the mean age was roughly 60 years, with a range of about 23 to 80. Prior anti-PD-1, anti-PD-L1 or anti-CTLA-4 therapy was permitted, and approximately 40% of dose-escalation patients had received checkpoint inhibitors. Partial responses occurred in three dose-escalation patients, of whom one had hepatocellular carcinoma and two had cutaneous melanoma. Peripheral TCRbeta sequencing aimed to test whether ivuxolimab altered TCR sequence diversity and caused clonal T-cell expansion. The monotherapy dose-escalation portion (N ≈ 52 patients) of the phase I ivuxolimab trial is reported in the paper. The investigation overall reported the following: Clonal expansion of both CD4+ and CD8+ blood T cells was observed from baseline to week 6 at doses 0.1 to 3.0 mg/kg. After ivuxolimab, expanded clones were on average more numerous among CD8+ T cells than among CD4+ T cells. The antigen specificity of the clonally expanded peripheral T cells was not determined. Partial responders in the 0.1-3.0 mg/kg groups had among the lowest normalized peripheral clonal expansion, especially among CD8+ T cells. Low levels of normalized T-cell clonal expansion were also seen in some patients who did not respond.

Remarks on this clone: Which antigen it targets is not known. Base qualities are not provided; no much larger clone lies one nucleotide away.

The trial excluded patients who had a history of autoimmune disease or who were on systemic immunosuppression. Peripheral blood for TCR sequencing was collected from all dose cohorts at baseline, on cycle 4 day 1, and on cycle 7 day 1. Samples were obtained from an open-label, multicenter, first-in-human phase I dose-escalation trial of ivuxolimab. The trial enrolled adults with locally advanced or metastatic head and neck squamous cell, hepatocellular, melanoma or renal cell carcinoma. Before TCR sequencing, CD4+ and CD8+ T cells were separately sorted from peripheral blood. Genomic DNA was extracted from sorted cells for sequencing of the TCRbeta CDR3 region. The immunoSEQ Assay was used to sequence the TCRbeta CDR3 regions. TCRdb retrieved this table from immuneACCESS and kept in-frame rearrangements only. Not all clones are present; in checked studies, unresolved V genes account for under half, and no reason is known for the remainder. Recorded for this sample are about 38,000 clones; roughly 87% of them occurred a single time. The ten largest clones take up less than 50% of the sample.

This receptor was taken from an adult with an advanced solid tumor such as melanoma, head and neck, liver or kidney cancer. The material sequenced was CD4+ or CD8+ T cells sorted from blood, taken in a trial of the OX40 agonist ivuxolimab.

The CDR3: CASASPQGHSYEQYF. The sequence in DNA is TGTGCCAGCGCATCCCCACAGGGCCACTCCTACGAGCAGTACTTC. Recombination connected TRBV28 to TRBJ2-7, with a weak D call of TRBD1 (6 bases match). The CDR3 has 15 amino acids, counting the end cysteine and phenylalanine. Only the CDR3 DNA is retained, 45 bases long and in frame from the first base. For CDR1 and CDR2, the germline V gene lists MDHEN and SYDVKM. V lost 8 bases and J lost 0 bases; the stretch between them is 17 bases long.